The 15 T cell receptor beta chains given below trace back to one sample, sequenced in a study of human T cells and chemical hapten exposure. TCRdb redid the calling of the RACE reads with MiXCR, one entry per CDR3 protein. The data show 69,000 or so distinct CDR3 sequences, 10% seen once. Time point here: patch test 2, 6 weeks after DPC sensitization. Described treatment: therapeutic diphenylcyclopropenone sensitization with weekly scalp DPC. The source was whole blood, collected in connection with sensitization to the hapten diphenylcyclopropenone (DPC). These receptor sequences come from a woman aged 45-65 years with alopecia areata. Some clones in this sample may be carry-over from other donors' samples.

The chain has TRBV30 and TRBJ1-3; D might be TRBD1 (5 bases). In germline, CDR1 is GTSNPN, CDR2 SVGIG (reference sequence). V lost 5 bases and J 0 bases, leaving 5 bases between the germline ends. The CDR3 has 12 residues. CDR3 nucleotides: TGTGCCTGGGACAGCTCTGGAAACACCATATATTTT. As protein: CAWDSSGNTIYF. Combining the CDR3 with reference TRBV30 and TRBJ1-3 gives the whole variable domain SQTIHQWPATLVQPVGSPLSLECTVEGTSNPNLYWYRQAAGRGLQLLFYSVGIGQISSEVPQNLSASRPQDRQFILSSKKLLLSDSGFYLCAWDSSGNTIYFGEGSWLTVV.

This chain connects TRBV28 to TRBJ2-2, with 10 nucleotides matching TRBD2. Trimming cost V 0 bases and J 4 bases; bases outside gene matches: 5. Germline values: CDR1 MDHEN, CDR2 SYDVKM. This CDR3 is built from 17 residues. The CDR3 nucleotides read TGTGCCAGCAGTTTATGGCGGCTAGCGGGAGTCACCGGGGAGCTGTTTTTT. Amino acid sequence: CASSLWRLAGVTGELFF. The variable domain in full, completed from reference TRBV28 and TRBJ2-2, reads DVKVTQSSRYLVKRTGEKVFLECVQDMDHENMFWYRQDPGLGLRLIYFSYDVKMKEKGDIPEGYSVSREKKERFSLILESASTNQTSMYLCASSLWRLAGVTGELFFGEGSRLTVL.

The DNA of the CDR3 is TGTGCCAGCAGCCCGAGCATGGGAGGCCACTTAGAGACCCAGTACTTC. This translates into CASSPSMGGHLETQYF. V is TRBV5-6 and J is TRBJ2-5, with D perhaps TRBD2 (6 bases). CDR3 size: 16 residues. Germline V gene sequence: CDR1 SGHDT, CDR2 YYEEEE. V lost 4 bases and J 4 bases, leaving 20 bases between the germline ends.

The rearrangement uses TRBV7-6 and TRBJ2-7; TRBD1 might be the D (6 bases). With 5 bases removed from V and 3 bases from J, the gap between germline ends came to 11 bases. The CDR3 totals 13 residues. Germline V gene lookup returns CDR1 SGHVS and CDR2 FNYEAQ. In DNA form, the CDR3 reads TGTGCCAGCAGCCCCGGGACAATCTACGAGCAGTACTTC. Protein sequence: CASSPGTIYEQYF.

This clonotype was seen many times. This chain links TRBV18 with TRBJ1-6; D is possibly TRBD1 (5 bases). Germline-derived CDR1 and CDR2 are KGHSH and LQKENI. Trimming pared 4 bases from V and 6 bases from J, leaving 13 bases between. The CDR3 runs to 15 residues. Here the CDR3 DNA reads TGTGCCAGCTCACTTGACCGGGGCAGTAATTCACCCCTCCACTTT. Its translation is CASSLDRGSNSPLHF.

This clonotype was picked up many times. This chain uses TRBV7-9 with TRBJ2-4; TRBD2 aligns across 11 bases. Unmatched junction bases numbered 2, after V lost 5 bases and J lost 11 bases. The CDR3 runs to 12 residues. Germline CDR1 is SEHNR and CDR2 is FQNEAQ (reference sequence). As DNA, the CDR3 is TGTGCCAGCAGCCCGGGACTAGCGGTTCAGTACTTC. Its protein product is CASSPGLAVQYF.

This clonotype was recorded many times. The chain links TRBV7-8 to TRBJ2-4, with D perhaps TRBD1 (5 bases). CDR3 size: 16 residues. Germline V gene sequence: CDR1 SGHVS, CDR2 FQNEAQ. Trimming stripped 1 base from V and 4 bases from J, with 14 bases between. CDR3 loop: CASSLEGQASKNIQYF. The CDR3 coding sequence is TGTGCCAGCAGCTTAGAGGGGCAGGCCTCAAAAAACATTCAGTACTTC.

This chain joins TRBV20-1 and TRBJ1-1; TRBD1 is a possible D gene (5 bases). This CDR3 is 15 amino acids long. V was shortened by 0 bases and J by 4 bases, with 15 bases between the two germline ends. Germline loops: CDR1 DFQATT, CDR2 SNEGSKA (reference sequence). The CDR3 coding sequence is TGCAGTGCTAGAGATGTCCTGCAGGGTGGCACTGAAGCTTTCTTT. It specifies CSARDVLQGGTEAFF.

This clonotype came up many times. This chain uses TRBV6-5 with TRBJ2-5; D is undetermined. The CDR3 has 12 residues. The germline V and J ends were trimmed by 6 bases and 2 bases, with 7 bases remaining between them. In germline, CDR1 is MNHEY, CDR2 SVGAGI. The DNA for the CDR3 is TGTGCCAGCAGGGGCGGTCAAGAGACCCAGTACTTC. It is translated as CASRGGQETQYF.

This clonotype appeared a few times. The rearrangement links TRBV11-2 to TRBJ2-1, with 7 bases aligning to TRBD2. The CDR3 is made up of 16 amino acids. From germline, CDR1 is SGHAT and CDR2 FQNNGV. V was pared by 2 bases and J by 4 bases, with 8 bases of the junction left unmatched. The CDR3 DNA reads TGTGCCAGCAGCTTAAATCTAGCGGCAGTTTACAATGAGCAGTTCTTC. Its translation is CASSLNLAAVYNEQFF. Drawing the rest from reference TRBV11-2 and TRBJ2-1, the complete variable domain is EAGVAQSPRYKIIEKRQSVAFWCNPISGHATLYWYQQILGQGPKLLIQFQNNGVVDDSQLPKDRFSAERLKGVDSTLKIQPAKLEDSAVYLCASSLNLAAVYNEQFFGPGTRLTVL.

This clonotype was observed many times. The chain joins TRBV21-1 to TRBJ1-6; the table gives TRBD1 as D, unverified against the DNA. TRBV21-1 has pseudogene status. This CDR3 comprises 17 residues. The CDR3 is CASSKAQGRSYNSPLHF. The CDR3 bases are TGTGCCAGCAGCAAAGCGCAGGGGCGCTCCTATAATTCACCCCTCCACTTT.

This clonotype has more than one count but fewer than ten. The chain combines TRBV18 with TRBJ1-1; D gene unclear. V lost 3 bases and J lost 0, with 8 bases in between. CDR3 length: 14 residues. Germline V lookup: CDR1 KGHSH, CDR2 LQKENI. The CDR3 spells CASSPLSLNTEAFF. The CDR3 bases are TGTGCCAGCTCACCCCTCTCACTGAACACTGAAGCTTTCTTT. The variable domain in full, completed from reference TRBV18 and TRBJ1-1, reads NAGVMQNPRHLVRRRGQEARLRCSPMKGHSHVYWYRQLPEEGLKFMVYLQKENIIDESGMPKERFSAEFPKEGPSILRIQQVVRGDSAAYFCASSPLSLNTEAFFGQGTRLTVV.

This clonotype showed up many times. The CDR3 nucleotides are TGTGCCAGTACCATCAGGGTAGATGGCATGGGCTACACCTTC. Translating it yields CASTIRVDGMGYTF. The genes are TRBV19 and TRBJ1-2; the D gene is possibly TRBD1 (5 bases). The CDR3 has 14 amino acids. V was clipped by 7 bases and J by 8 bases, with 20 bases between them. Germline V gene sequence: CDR1 LNHDA, CDR2 SQIVND (reference sequence).

This clonotype was observed a handful of times. The V gene is TRBV29-1, the J gene TRBJ1-3; D is unclear. The V end was cut by 6 bases, the J end by 2 bases, with 8 bases between. The CDR3 is 12 residues long. From germline, CDR1 is SQVTM and CDR2 ANQGSEA. The CDR3 DNA follows: TGCAGCGTCCGCGAGCCTGGAAACACCATATATTTT. The encoded protein is CSVREPGNTIYF.

This clonotype was recorded at least ten times. V is TRBV6-5 and J is TRBJ2-3; 7 nucleotides agree with TRBD2. The CDR3 contains 15 residues. Germline V CDR1 and CDR2: MNHEY, SVGAGI. The V gene end was trimmed by 7 bases and the J gene end by 5 bases; junction bases not matched to a gene: 12. The CDR3 reads CASTRGGRAGDTQYF. In DNA form, the CDR3 reads TGTGCCAGCACCCGGGGAGGGAGGGCCGGAGATACGCAGTATTTT.